This T cell receptor (beta chain) is drawn from a study of CD8+ T cells in alopecia areata. The CDR3 covers 12 residues. CDR1 is SGHDT and CDR2 is YYEEEE in the germline V gene. V gave up 2 bases and J gave up 12 bases; unmatched junction bases: 5. As the sequencing template, cDNA was produced by extracting RNA and reverse transcribing it. Repertoires were generated with immunoSEQ multiplex PCR, while TCRdb's copy carries only in-frame clones and drops some. Seen here are 95,000 to 120,000 clones, almost 60% observed once, and the top ten hold 20% to 25%. Notes on this clone: Its target is not known.

Sorting of CD4+ and CD8+ T cells was performed on PBMCs. Study conclusions and caveats: Compared with normal scalp, lesional scalp had higher clonality and more expanded CD8+ clones. Scalp samples also yield sequences of resident alphabeta T cells from normal skin.

The specimen was CD8+ T cells sorted from blood. This chain uses TRBV5-6 with TRBJ2-1; 7 bases are shared with TRBD1. This receptor was obtained from a human donor in good health. The DNA of the CDR3 is TGTGCCAGCAGCTTTGGACAGGCTTGGCAGTTCTTC. This translates into CASSFGQAWQFF.